Here is one T cell receptor beta chain with its context. The data were obtained in a study of T-cell reconstitution after alpha-beta-depleted transplantation in children. Unique molecular identifiers were incorporated during preparation of the TCRbeta library. Via MiXCR, TCRdb re-called the PCR reads, giving one row per CDR3 protein. Here the sample spans roughly 500,000 distinct CDR3 sequences, 30% to 35% being singletons. The V gene's germline CDR1 is SGDLS and CDR2 YYNGEE. Trimming removed 0 bases at V and 6 bases at J, with 12 bases between. CDR3 length: 15 residues. The chain has TRBV9 and TRBJ2-2, with D possibly TRBD2 on 5 matching bases. Sample: PBMCs from the stem cell graft donor, taken from the stem cell graft. This TCR was recovered from a human donor who donated a stem cell graft to a child with aplastic anemia. DNA of the CDR3: TGTGCCAGCAGCGTAGATCGGGGAGCGGCCGGGGAGCTGTTTTTT. Protein sequence: CASSVDRGAAGELFF.